Listed here are 21 T cell receptor beta chains from one sample, sequenced in a study of T cell responses to AZD1222 COVID-19 vaccine. This table comes from immunoSEQ multiplex PCR, and its TCRdb copy is limited to in-frame clones, with some not included. This sample has fewer than 130,000 clones, with 70% to 90% found just once. Sample: peripheral blood, taken 28 days after the second AZD1222 dose. The source is an adult who received the AZD1222 COVID-19 vaccine.

The genes are TRBV19 and TRBJ2-1, with 9 bases fitting TRBD2. The V gene end was trimmed by 9 bases and the J gene end by 8 bases; junction bases not matched to a gene: 8. Germline assignment: CDR1 LNHDA and CDR2 SQIVND (reference sequence). The CDR3 has 13 residues. CDR3 coding DNA: TGTGCCAGCCGTTTTAGACTAGCGGATGAGCAGTTCTTC. This sequence encodes CASRFRLADEQFF.

J is TRBJ2-7 and V is TRBV7-2, with D tentatively TRBD1 (6 bases). This CDR3 has 14 residues. With 1 base removed from V and 2 bases from J, the gap between germline ends came to 9 bases. Germline-derived CDR1 and CDR2 are SGHTA and FQGNSA. This chain's CDR3 is CASSLERGTYEQYF. The CDR3, as DNA: TGTGCCAGCAGCTTAGAGAGGGGGACCTACGAGCAGTACTTC.

The chain carries TRBV27 and TRBJ2-7; tentatively, D is TRBD2 (7 bases). CDR3 length equals 15 residues. Trimming left V 4 bases short and J 7 bases short, with 20 bases between. Germline CDR1 MNHEY, CDR2 SMNVEV (reference sequence). CDR3: CASSSLVGGRGEQYF. In DNA form, the CDR3 reads TGTGCCAGCAGTTCCCTCGTGGGAGGGAGGGGGGAGCAGTACTTC.

The chain joins TRBV3-1 (or the pseudogene TRBV3-2) to TRBJ2-7; TRBD2 aligns across 8 bases. The CDR3 loop spans 15 amino acids. Per the germline V gene, CDR1 is LGHDT and CDR2 is YNNKEL (reference sequence). V lost 0 bases, J lost 0 bases, and 1 base stayed unmatched. The CDR3 loop is CASSQELADSYEQYF. The DNA of the CDR3 is TGTGCCAGCAGCCAAGAACTAGCGGACTCCTACGAGCAGTACTTC.

The gene calls are TRBV27 and TRBJ2-7; the match to TRBD1 covers 9 bases. Germline loops: CDR1 MNHEY, CDR2 SMNVEV (reference sequence). V trimming: 0 bases; J trimming: 2 bases; junction bases outside the gene matches: 5. The length of the CDR3 is 16 residues. The DNA for the CDR3 is TGTGCCAGCAGTTTATCGAGACAGGGGGGAACCTACGAGCAGTACTTC. This encodes CASSLSRQGGTYEQYF.

This clone appeared a single time. The chain couples TRBV6-6 to TRBJ1-5; no clear D gene. Deletions cut 4 bases from V and 7 bases from J, with 8 bases between. The CDR3 is 12 residues long. Germline CDR1 is MNHNY and CDR2 is SVGAGI (reference sequence). The DNA for the CDR3 is TGTGCCAGCAGTTCCCCTGGGCAGCCCCAGCATTTT. Residues: CASSSPGQPQHF.

The chain joins TRBV7-6 to TRBJ2-5; 9 nucleotides match TRBD1. In germline, CDR1 is SGHVS, CDR2 FNYEAQ. Trimming at V came to 3 bases and at J to 2 bases, leaving 4 bases not matched to a gene. The CDR3 sequence is 15 residues long. The CDR3 sequence is CASSFRQGEQETQYF. The CDR3 DNA is TGTGCCAGCAGCTTTAGACAGGGGGAACAAGAGACCCAGTACTTC.

The chain couples TRBV5-1 to TRBJ2-2; D is ambiguous. CDR3 size: 13 residues. Looked up from germline, CDR1 is SGHRS and CDR2 is YFSETQ. V was cut by 0 bases and J by 5 bases, with 5 bases left in between. In DNA, the CDR3 is TGCGCCAGCAGCTTGGAATGGACCGGGGAGCTGTTTTTT. Translating gives CASSLEWTGELFF.

The V call is TRBV6-5, the J call TRBJ2-2; TRBD2 might be the D (6 bases). CDR3 size: 14 residues. CDR1 is MNHEY and CDR2 is SVGAGI in the germline V gene. Trimming cost V 8 bases and J 3 bases, with 13 bases left between them. The CDR3 nucleotides are TGTGCCAGCGGGGGAGGACTTTACACCGGGGAGCTGTTTTTT. It translates to CASGGGLYTGELFF.

The V call is TRBV6-5, the J call TRBJ1-4; 11 nucleotides line up with TRBD1. The germline CDR1 and CDR2 sequences are MNHEY and SVGAGI. With V trimmed by 5 bases and J by 7 bases, 3 bases remained unmatched. CDR3 length: 14 residues. The CDR3 protein is CASSRTGGLEKLFF. As DNA, the CDR3 is TGTGCCAGCAGTCGGACAGGGGGCCTTGAAAAACTGTTTTTT.

The gene calls are TRBV30 and TRBJ1-1; weak D call: TRBD1 (6 bases). This CDR3 spans 13 amino acids. Germline V lookup: CDR1 GTSNPN, CDR2 SVGIG (reference sequence). Trimming took 3 bases from V and 7 from J, leaving 15 bases between them. The CDR3 region is CAWRFRGAGEAFF. The CDR3, as DNA: TGTGCCTGGAGGTTTCGGGGGGCGGGTGAAGCTTTCTTT.

V usage is TRBV19 and J usage is TRBJ1-1; TRBD1 is a possible D gene (5 bases). The germline CDR1 and CDR2 sequences are LNHDA and SQIVND (reference sequence). The CDR3 contains 14 residues. The V end was cut by 6 bases, the J end by 3 bases, with 14 bases between. The CDR3 coding sequence is TGTGCCAGTAGCAGAGGGGTCGGGCACACTGAAGCTTTCTTT. This sequence encodes CASSRGVGHTEAFF.

The chain links TRBV2 to TRBJ2-7; 9 nucleotides match TRBD1. The CDR3 contains 15 residues. V shed 3 bases and J 5 bases; nucleotides not matched to a gene: 8. CDR1 and CDR2 from the germline V gene are SNHLY and FYNNEI. The CDR3 nucleotides read TGTGCCAGCAGTGACCGGACAGGGGTGGGGAACGAGCAGTACTTC. Translating it yields CASSDRTGVGNEQYF.

The CDR3 nucleotides read TGTGCCAGTAGTAAGGGACAGGGAGCGGCTCAGCCCCAGCATTTT. Protein: CASSKGQGAAQPQHF. V usage is TRBV19 and J usage is TRBJ1-5; 9 bases fit TRBD1. The CDR3 consists of 15 residues. CDR1 and CDR2 (germline): LNHDA, SQIVND (reference sequence). V was pared by 4 bases and J by 6 bases, with 7 bases of the junction left unmatched.

This clone was seen more than once but under ten times. This chain uses TRBV19 with TRBJ1-1, with TRBD1 as a possible D gene (5 bases). The germline V gene has CDR1 LNHDA and CDR2 SQIVND (reference sequence). This CDR3 spans 13 amino acids. The germline V and J ends were trimmed by 4 bases and 11 bases, with 17 bases remaining between them. The CDR3 sequence is CASSTEHEGPAFF. For the CDR3, the DNA is TGTGCCAGTAGTACCGAACATGAGGGACCGGCTTTCTTT. Looking up the rest from reference TRBV19 and TRBJ1-1 gives the full variable domain: DGGITQSPKYLFRKEGQNVTLSCEQNLNHDAMYWYRQDPGQGLRLIYYSQIVNDFQKGDIAEGYSVSREKKESFPLTVTSAQKNPTAFYLCASSTEHEGPAFFGQGTRLTVV.

This clone was seen repeatedly, ten times or more. The chain has TRBV7-8 and TRBJ1-1; no firm D call. The CDR3 is 15 residues long. Trimming shortened V by 4 bases and J by 0 bases, and 12 bases separated the two germline ends. Germline-derived CDR1 and CDR2 are SGHVS and FQNEAQ. Here the CDR3 reads CASSSLVGVNTEAFF. In nucleotides, the CDR3 is TGTGCCAGCAGCTCCCTCGTGGGTGTGAACACTGAAGCTTTCTTT.

The rearrangement joins TRBV2 to TRBJ1-2, with 8 nucleotides matching TRBD1. The CDR3 consists of 14 residues. Germline loops: CDR1 SNHLY, CDR2 FYNNEI. V trimming: 7 bases; J trimming: 1 base; junction bases outside the gene matches: 5. CDR3 nucleotides: TGTGCCAGCACGGGACAGGCTTTTAACTATGGCTACACCTTC. Translating gives CASTGQAFNYGYTF.

The CDR3: CASSYDLHRVETQYF. The CDR3 nucleotides are TGCGCCAGCAGCTACGATCTTCACAGGGTTGAGACCCAGTACTTC. The V gene is TRBV5-1, the J gene TRBJ2-5; TRBD1 is a possible D gene (6 bases). This CDR3 comprises 15 residues. Trimming removed 3 bases at V and 5 bases at J, with 17 bases between. Germline CDR1 is SGHRS and CDR2 is YFSETQ.

The chain recombines TRBV5-4 with TRBJ2-4, with 7 positions matching TRBD2. The CDR3 contains 19 residues. Germline CDR1 reads SGHNT; CDR2 reads YYREEE (reference sequence). The J segment lost 0 bases and the V segment lost 3 bases, leaving 15 bases of the junction unmatched. This CDR3 reads CASSSWGSGGEVAKNIQYF. CDR3 in DNA: TGTGCCAGCAGCTCTTGGGGTTCGGGGGGAGAGGTAGCCAAAAACATTCAGTACTTC.

The gene calls are TRBV11-2 and TRBJ2-1; 7 bases are a match to TRBD2. The CDR3 covers 16 residues. The germline V gene has CDR1 SGHAT and CDR2 FQNNGV. V was clipped by 3 bases and J by 3 bases; unmatched bases: 8. CDR3 region: CASSFGPGLNYNEQFF. The CDR3 coding sequence is TGTGCCAGCAGCTTCGGCCCGGGACTAAACTACAATGAGCAGTTCTTC.

CDR3 region: CASSPVQGGIYGYTF. The DNA for the CDR3 is TGTGCCAGCTCACCAGTTCAAGGGGGGATCTATGGCTACACCTTC. V gene TRBV18 combines with J gene TRBJ1-2, with a possible D match to TRBD1 (6 bases). Trimming removed 2 bases from V and 4 bases from J, with 14 bases in between. There are 15 residues in the CDR3. CDR1 is KGHSH, CDR2 LQKENI, per germline.